Each of the 2 T cell receptor beta chains below was sequenced from the same sample in a study of PD-1 blockade in classical Hodgkin lymphoma. Regarding time point: cycle 4 day 1 (C4D1), after five to seven weeks of nivolumab. Every single patient, without exception, relapsed after autologous stem cell transplantation, and brentuximab vedotin exposure varied. Using immunoSEQ multiplex PCR, the repertoire was profiled, and TCRdb retains in-frame clones only, with some absent. The table shows several thousand clones, with roughly 89% occurring only once. The specimen comprised peripheral blood mononuclear cells (PBMCs), sampled before the fourth cycle of nivolumab. The receptors stem from a human donor with classical Hodgkin lymphoma.

The chain links TRBV5-6 to TRBJ1-6, with TRBD1 matching over 10 bases. The CDR3 runs 16 residues. CDR1 SGHDT and CDR2 YYEEEE come from the germline V gene. The trim removed 0 bases at V and 10 bases at J, leaving 7 bases unmatched. The CDR3: CASSLVPGQGSSPLHF. The CDR3 nucleotides are TGTGCCAGCAGCTTGGTCCCGGGACAGGGGAGCTCACCCCTCCACTTT.

V is TRBV28 and J is TRBJ1-1, with D maybe TRBD1 (6 bases). This CDR3 has 14 residues. Germline assignment: CDR1 MDHEN and CDR2 SYDVKM. The germline V and J ends were trimmed by 6 bases and 4 bases, with 15 bases remaining between them. CDR3 in amino acids: CASRGAGRGTEAFF. The CDR3 DNA reads as TGTGCCAGCAGGGGAGCGGGCAGGGGCACTGAAGCTTTCTTT.